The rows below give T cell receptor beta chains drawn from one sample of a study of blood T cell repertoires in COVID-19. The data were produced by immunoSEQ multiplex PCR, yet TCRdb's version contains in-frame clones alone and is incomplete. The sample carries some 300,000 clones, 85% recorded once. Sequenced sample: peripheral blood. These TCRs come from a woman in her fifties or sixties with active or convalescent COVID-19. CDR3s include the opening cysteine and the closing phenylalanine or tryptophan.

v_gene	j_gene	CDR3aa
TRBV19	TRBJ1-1	CASSIDRDMNTEAFF
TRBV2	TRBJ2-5	CASSGMGQDQETQYF
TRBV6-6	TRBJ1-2	CASSHGQGVGYTF
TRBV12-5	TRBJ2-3	CASGNEWRDPGTDTQYF
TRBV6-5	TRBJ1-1	CASSYVGAITEAFF
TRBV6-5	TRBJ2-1	CASKDSGYNEQFF
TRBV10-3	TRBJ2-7	CAISGGQGSYEQYF
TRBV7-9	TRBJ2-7	CASSFTGENPYEQYF
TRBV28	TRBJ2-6	CASSPGGTGANVLTF
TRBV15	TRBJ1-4	CATSRPGQNEKLFF
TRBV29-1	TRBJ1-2	CSVTGGAAYGYTF
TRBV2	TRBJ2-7	CASSGTGGNNEQYF
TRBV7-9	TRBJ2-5	CASSSGQGAWETQYF
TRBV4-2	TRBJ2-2	CASSQEGSGRRRTGELFF
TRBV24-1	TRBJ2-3	CATSDPTSRDTQYF
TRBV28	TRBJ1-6	CASRFTGQGLNSPLHF
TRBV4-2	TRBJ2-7	CASSQAAGASYEQYF
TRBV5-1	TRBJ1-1	CASSRAPLGQGTNTEAFF
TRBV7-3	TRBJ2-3	CASSFSGGTTDTQYF
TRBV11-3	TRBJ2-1	CASSLTAWGQATYNEQFF
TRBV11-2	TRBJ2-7	CASSLGLAGGSSEQYF
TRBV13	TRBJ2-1	CASSPGLAGVSVLEWSYNEQFF
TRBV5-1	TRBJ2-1	CASSPSTSNEQFF
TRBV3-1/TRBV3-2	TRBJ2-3	CASSGTTTGDTQYF
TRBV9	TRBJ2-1	CASSGTSGRYNEQFF
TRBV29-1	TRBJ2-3	CSVGRREPPTDTQYF
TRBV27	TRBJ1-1	CASIADGDTEAFF
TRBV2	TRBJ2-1	CASSEVAGLIFHEQFF
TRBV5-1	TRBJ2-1	CASSPGDRESYNEQFF